The rows below give T cell receptor beta chains drawn from one sample of a study of radiation and T cells in renal cell carcinoma. The repertoire was sequenced with immunoSEQ multiplex PCR; TCRdb's copy has only in-frame clones and lacks some. This sample has some 80,000 clones, with roughly 80% found just once. The input for sequencing was blood, taken from a patient whose treatment included radiotherapy and nephrectomy. The receptors were sampled from a woman in her fifties or sixties with renal cell carcinoma. Both conserved end residues are trimmed from each CDR3.

len	v_gene	j_gene	CDR3aa
11	TRBV21-1	TRBJ2-7	ASSQGANYEQY
13	TRBV6-4	TRBJ2-3	ASSAHGLATDTQY
13	TRBV7-9	TRBJ1-1	ASSLARQPNTEAF
13	TRBV7-9	TRBJ2-5	ASSPTGGIQETQY
10	TRBV19	TRBJ1-1	ASTGGNTEAF
14	TRBV5-1	TRBJ2-1	ASSSAVPPKDNEQF
9	TRBV28	TRBJ1-1	ASRVKTEAF
12	TRBV7-2	TRBJ2-1	ASSLALAGDEQF
11	TRBV19	TRBJ1-1	ASSRQADTEAF
13	TRBV9	TRBJ1-1	ASSKGVVKNTEAF
14	TRBV5-1	TRBJ2-7	ASSSRGLAESYEQY
13	TRBV9	.	ASSVEGRTINEQY
10	TRBV19	TRBJ1-2	ASTPGAYGYT
9	TRBV2	TRBJ1-5	ASSGDQPQH
11	TRBV27	TRBJ2-7	ASSFQDGYEQY
11	TRBV11-3	TRBJ2-1	ASSPRLYNEQF
13	TRBV6-1	TRBJ2-4	ASTKRHRNKNIQY
9	TRBV29-1	TRBJ2-1	STSTYNEQF
13	TRBV7-9	TRBJ2-1	ASSFGTSGYNEQF
12	TRBV4-2	TRBJ2-2	ASSQYQGAGELF
15	TRBV28	TRBJ2-5	ASSLFPGSGPQETQY
13	TRBV25-1	TRBJ1-2	ASSESDRERNGYT
12	TRBV2	TRBJ1-2	ASRGGLAAYGYT
13	TRBV7-2	TRBJ1-3	ASSPQGNSGNTIY
16	TRBV28	TRBJ2-5	ASSGRRGGPKGQETQY
13	TRBV7-8	TRBJ2-2	ASSSGLVGTGELF
13	TRBV11-2	TRBJ2-5	ASSLGSSGQETQY
13	TRBV27	TRBJ2-1	ASSQGSPRGDEQF
17	TRBV9	TRBJ2-2	ASSPRTLPGQMVLGELF
13	TRBV5-1	TRBJ1-2	ASSLEWDRDYGYT
14	TRBV10-1	TRBJ2-3	ASTPSRRGETDTQY
11	TRBV5-1	TRBJ2-7	ASSRGSTYEQY
13	TRBV19	TRBJ2-7	ASSIATLESYEQY
13	TRBV4-2	TRBJ2-2	ASILGQGGTGELF
13	TRBV11-2	TRBJ2-3	ASSLGDFSTDTQY
13	TRBV6-1	TRBJ1-3	ASSEPRGAGNTIY
11	TRBV28	TRBJ1-1	ASGGSLNTEAF
12	TRBV6-1	TRBJ2-7	ASRTGGGYYEQY
13	TRBV19	.	ASSIGRLAGGEQY
10	TRBV7-9	TRBJ1-1	ASSPGGLEAF
13	TRBV5-4	TRBJ1-1	ASSLMTGKGTEAF